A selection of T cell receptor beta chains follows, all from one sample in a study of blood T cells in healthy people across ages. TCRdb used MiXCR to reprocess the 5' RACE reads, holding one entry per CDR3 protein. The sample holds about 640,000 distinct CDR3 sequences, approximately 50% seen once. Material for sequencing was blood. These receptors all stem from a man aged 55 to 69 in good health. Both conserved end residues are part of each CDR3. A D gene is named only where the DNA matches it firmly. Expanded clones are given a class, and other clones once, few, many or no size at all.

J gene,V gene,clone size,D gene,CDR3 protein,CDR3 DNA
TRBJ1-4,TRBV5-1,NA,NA,CASLPGPGSEKLFF,TGCGCCAGCTTGCCGGGCCCCGGGAGTGAAAAACTGTTTTTT
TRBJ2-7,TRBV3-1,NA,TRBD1,CASSQEQGFPYWQYF,TGTGCCAGCAGCCAAGAACAGGGGTTCCCCTACTGGCAGTACTTC
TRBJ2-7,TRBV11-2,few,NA,CASSFFPSDGYEQYF,TGTGCCAGCAGCTTTTTCCCGTCGGACGGCTACGAGCAGTACTTC
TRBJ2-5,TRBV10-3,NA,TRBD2,CATTPGLAEETQYF,TGTGCCACCACCCCGGGACTAGCGGAAGAGACCCAGTACTTC
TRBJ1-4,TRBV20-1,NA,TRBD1,CSARSRGRNEKLFF,TGCAGTGCTAGGAGCAGGGGGCGTAATGAAAAACTGTTTTTT
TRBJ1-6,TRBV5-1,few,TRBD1,CASSLGDFLRGNNSPLHF,TGCGCCAGCAGCTTGGGGGACTTCCTCAGGGGGAATAATTCACCCCTCCACTTT
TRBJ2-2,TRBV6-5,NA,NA,CASSGSRTGELFF,TGTGCCAGTTCGGGAAGTCGCACCGGGGAGCTGTTTTTT
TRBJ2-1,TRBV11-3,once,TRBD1,CASSLGRDRRVTVQFF,TGTGCCAGCAGCTTGGGCCGGGACAGGAGGGTCACTGTGCAGTTCTTC
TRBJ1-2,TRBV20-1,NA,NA,CSARTGPTF,TGCAGTGCTAGAACAGGGCCCACCTTC
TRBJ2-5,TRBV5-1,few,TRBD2,CASSLIGTSSETQYF,TGCGCCAGCAGCTTGATCGGGACTAGTTCGGAGACCCAGTACTTC